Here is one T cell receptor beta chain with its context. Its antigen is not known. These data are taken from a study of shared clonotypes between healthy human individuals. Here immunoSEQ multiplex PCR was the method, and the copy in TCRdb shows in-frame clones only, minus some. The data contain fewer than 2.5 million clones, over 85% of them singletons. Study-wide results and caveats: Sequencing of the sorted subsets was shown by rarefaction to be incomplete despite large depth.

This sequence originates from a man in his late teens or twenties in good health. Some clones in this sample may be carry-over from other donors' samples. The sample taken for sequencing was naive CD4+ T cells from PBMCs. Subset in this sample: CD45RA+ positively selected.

The CDR3 loop reads CASSLVPGQNGYTF. The CDR3, as DNA: TGTGCCAGCAGCTTGGTACCCGGGCAGAATGGCTACACCTTC. V is TRBV5-5 and J is TRBJ1-2, with D uncertain. This CDR3 is 14 amino acids long. Germline assignment: CDR1 SGHKS and CDR2 YYEKEE (reference sequence). The V end lost 0 bases, the J end lost 6 bases, and 12 bases lay between the germline ends.